What follows are 26 T cell receptor beta chains derived from one specimen sequenced in a study of shared T cell receptors in the human thymus. Libraries were prepared by immunoSEQ multiplex PCR; TCRdb keeps only in-frame clonotypes and omits some of them. This table has roughly 710,000 clones, 80% to 90% appearing once. The sample also formed part of further work on human thymus T cells.

Sequenced material: thymocytes. The origin of the receptors is a girl less than two years old with a congenital heart defect.

The gene calls are TRBV4-1 and TRBJ2-4, with TRBD1 matching over 8 bases. Losses at the gene ends were 4 bases for V and 8 bases for J; bases not matched to a gene: 13. Germline CDR1 and CDR2: MGHRA and YSYEKL. The CDR3 totals 16 residues. The CDR3 sequence: CASSRGTWDRRDIQYF. CDR3 coding DNA: TGCGCCAGCAGCCGGGGAACCTGGGACAGGAGGGACATTCAGTACTTC.

The chain employs TRBV4-2 and TRBJ1-6; D unclear. The length of the CDR3 is 14 residues. Germline-derived CDR1 and CDR2 are LGHNA and YNFKEQ. The V end was cut by 4 bases, the J end by 12 bases, with 16 bases between. The CDR3 nucleotides read TGTGCCAGCAGCCCGAGAGATAGACTCCGACCCCTCCACTTT. Translation gives CASSPRDRLRPLHF.

This clone showed up just once. The V call is TRBV5-4, the J call TRBJ2-5, with 10 bases fitting TRBD1. In germline, CDR1 is SGHNT, CDR2 YYREEE (reference sequence). The V and J ends lost 6 bases and 3 bases, in that order; junction bases with no gene match: 11. The CDR3 spans 16 residues. CDR3 nucleotides: TGTGCCAGCACCACTGAGAGTGGGACAGGGGAAGAGACCCAGTACTTC. Residues: CASTTESGTGEETQYF. Combining the CDR3 with reference TRBV5-4 and TRBJ2-5 gives the whole variable domain ETGVTQSPTHLIKTRGQQVTLRCSSQSGHNTVSWYQQALGQGPQFIFQYYREEENGRGNFPPRFSGLQFPNYSSELNVNALELDDSALYLCASTTESGTGEETQYFGPGTRLLVL.

This chain uses TRBV5-1 with TRBJ1-1; no firm D call. Per germline, CDR1 SGHRS and CDR2 YFSETQ. This CDR3 region has 12 residues. Trimming pared 6 bases from V and 6 bases from J, leaving 12 bases between. CDR3 amino acids: CASTGRTPEAFF. The DNA for the CDR3 is TGCGCCAGCACCGGGAGGACTCCTGAAGCTTTCTTT.

The chain is built from TRBV5-6 and TRBJ2-1; 11 positions match TRBD1. The J segment lost 4 bases and the V segment lost 3 bases, leaving 6 bases of the junction unmatched. The V gene's germline CDR1 is SGHDT and CDR2 YYEEEE. The CDR3 totals 16 residues. The CDR3 DNA reads TGTGCCAGCAGCTACAGCCGGGACAGGGGGTACAATGAGCAGTTCTTC. Translation: CASSYSRDRGYNEQFF.

CDR3 nucleotide sequence: TGTGCCACCAGCAGACTAGCGGGGTACGAGCAGTACTTC. As protein: CATSRLAGYEQYF. The chain carries TRBV15 and TRBJ2-7; 9 positions agree with TRBD2. The V and J ends lost 2 bases and 4 bases, in that order; junction bases with no gene match: 0. The CDR3 spans 13 residues. CDR1 is LNHNV and CDR2 is YYDKDF in the germline V gene (reference sequence).

In DNA, the CDR3 is TGTGCCAGCAGTCCCGGGACAGTAAGCAATGAGCAGTTCTTC. Amino acids: CASSPGTVSNEQFF. The V gene is TRBV9, the J gene TRBJ2-1; TRBD1 matches 7 bases. The V gene end was trimmed by 5 bases and the J gene end by 6 bases; junction bases not matched to a gene: 8. Germline CDR1 reads SGDLS; CDR2 reads YYNGEE. This CDR3 has 14 residues.

The chain employs TRBV9 and TRBJ2-1; 8 bases are a match to TRBD1. The CDR3 totals 20 residues. V gave up 4 bases and J gave up 8 bases; unmatched junction bases: 26. CDR1 and CDR2 (germline): SGDLS, YYNGEE. The CDR3 reads CASSPDKPRQGLTLLDEQFF. The CDR3 DNA reads TGTGCCAGCAGCCCCGACAAACCGCGACAGGGGTTAACGTTGTTGGATGAGCAGTTCTTC.

About this clone itself: Other DNA sequences in the sample encode the same CDR3. The chain uses TRBV5-1 and TRBJ2-1; TRBD1 matches at 9 bases. The germline CDR1 and CDR2 sequences are SGHRS and YFSETQ. This CDR3 has 18 residues. V dropped 5 bases and J dropped 5; count of bases not matched to a gene: 17. The CDR3 loop reads CASRGQGFGGIGDNEQFF. In nucleotides, the CDR3 is TGCGCCAGCAGAGGACAGGGGTTCGGGGGAATCGGAGACAATGAGCAGTTCTTC.

The chain carries TRBV16 and TRBJ1-4; 7 nucleotides match TRBD1. The CDR3 contains 14 residues. CDR1 is KGHSY and CDR2 is FQNENV in the germline V gene. The junction had 3 bases not matched to a gene; V was cut back by 7 bases and J by 1 base. The CDR3 spells CASTPGGTNEKLFF. CDR3 sequence (DNA): TGTGCCAGCACCCCAGGGGGAACTAATGAAAAACTGTTTTTT.

The chain carries TRBV25-1 and TRBJ2-7; maybe TRBD2 (6 bases). V was cut by 5 bases and J by 4 bases, with 21 bases left in between. Germline assignment: CDR1 MGHDK and CDR2 SYGVNS. This CDR3 has 16 residues. The CDR3 nucleotides read TGTGCCAGCAGTTGCCCAACTAGCACGGGACTTTACGAGCAGTACTTC. It codes for CASSCPTSTGLYEQYF.

This rearrangement joins TRBV12-5 to TRBJ1-1; 7 nucleotides agree with TRBD1. The V gene end was trimmed by 1 base and the J gene end by 2 bases; junction bases not matched to a gene: 4. The CDR3 covers 15 residues. CDR1 and CDR2 from the germline V gene are LGHNT and FRNRAP. The CDR3 region is CASGLAGTDNTEAFF. The DNA of the CDR3 is TGTGCTAGTGGTTTGGCCGGGACAGATAACACTGAAGCTTTCTTT.

The chain uses TRBV5-5 and TRBJ2-5; D may be TRBD1 (5 bases). V lost 7 bases and J lost 2, with 15 bases in between. The germline gives CDR1 SGHKS, CDR2 YYEKEE (reference sequence). The CDR3 is 14 residues long. The DNA of the CDR3 is TGTGCCAGCCAGAAGGGGTGGCCACAAGAGACCCAGTACTTC. This translates into CASQKGWPQETQYF.

The rearrangement joins TRBV7-2 to TRBJ2-3; D might be TRBD2 (5 bases). V was clipped by 4 bases and J by 8 bases, with 10 bases between them. The length of the CDR3 is 12 residues. Germline values: CDR1 SGHTA, CDR2 FQGNSA. This CDR3 reads CASSSPTITQYF. For the CDR3, the DNA is TGTGCCAGCAGCTCCCCGACTATTACGCAGTATTTT.

The chain carries TRBV4-3 and TRBJ1-2; D gene uncertain. The germline gives CDR1 LGHNA, CDR2 YSLEER. The CDR3 loop spans 16 amino acids. Trimming shortened V by 7 bases and J by 8 bases, and 26 bases separated the two germline ends. CDR3 in DNA: TGCGCCAGCACCTCAACCGGTCCCGGGATCCTTGGCGGCTACACCTTC. This encodes CASTSTGPGILGGYTF.

The rearrangement uses TRBV6-5 and TRBJ2-3; tentatively, D is TRBD2 (6 bases). V was pared by 2 bases and J by 3 bases, with 15 bases between. Germline V gives CDR1 MNHEY, CDR2 SVGAGI. The CDR3 covers 16 residues. The CDR3 loop reads CASSYKLAGSTDTQYF. In DNA, the CDR3 is TGTGCCAGCAGTTACAAACTAGCTGGGTCAACAGATACGCAGTATTTT.

The chain carries TRBV5-6 and TRBJ1-2, with TRBD1 identical over 7 bases. Germline V lookup: CDR1 SGHDT, CDR2 YYEEEE. The J segment lost 6 bases and the V segment lost 2 bases, leaving 10 bases of the junction unmatched. The CDR3 spans 15 residues. CDR3 amino acids: CASSFVGQGEDGYTF. The CDR3 bases are TGTGCCAGCAGCTTCGTGGGGCAGGGGGAAGATGGCTACACCTTC.

This clone was counted a single time. J is TRBJ1-1 and V is TRBV4-1, with D possibly TRBD1 on 6 matching bases. This CDR3 is 15 amino acids long. Germline assignment: CDR1 MGHRA and CDR2 YSYEKL. V lost 3 bases to trimming and J lost 2 bases, with 13 bases between them. CDR3 region: CASSQPDRLNTEAFF. The CDR3 bases are TGCGCCAGCAGCCAGCCCGACAGGCTTAACACTGAAGCTTTCTTT.

The chain combines TRBV4-1 with TRBJ1-3; TRBD1 agrees at 8 bases. CDR3 length equals 18 residues. Germline CDR1 MGHRA, CDR2 YSYEKL. V dropped 3 bases and J dropped 4; count of bases not matched to a gene: 14. CDR3 in DNA: TGCGCCAGCAGCCAGGAACGCAAATTCAGGGGGCACGGAAACACCATATATTTT. The encoded protein is CASSQERKFRGHGNTIYF.

The gene calls are TRBV19 and TRBJ1-1, with TRBD1 identical over 7 bases. Germline trimming cut 0 bases from V and 7 bases from J; bases unmatched to any gene: 17. The CDR3 runs 18 residues. The germline V gene has CDR1 LNHDA and CDR2 SQIVND (reference sequence). In nucleotides, the CDR3 is TGTGCCAGTAGTATAGATCTAGCTAAGGGATCCGGGACAGATGAAGCTTTCTTT. This gives the protein CASSIDLAKGSGTDEAFF.

V gene TRBV6-4 combines with J gene TRBJ2-2; possible D gene TRBD1, 6 bases. The CDR3 contains 15 residues. V lost 0 bases and J lost 5, with 10 bases in between. The germline gives CDR1 MRHNA, CDR2 SNTAGT. CDR3 DNA: TGTGCCAGCAGTGACTCATCAGGGGATACCGGGGAGCTGTTTTTT. Translated, it gives CASSDSSGDTGELFF.

The chain is built from TRBV19 and TRBJ1-2, with 8 nucleotides matching TRBD1. The CDR3 spans 16 residues. V lost 4 bases, J lost 4 bases, and 11 bases stayed unmatched. Germline V gene sequence: CDR1 LNHDA, CDR2 SQIVND (reference sequence). CDR3 protein: CASSNRTGQGGYGYTF. In DNA form, the CDR3 reads TGTGCCAGTAGTAACCGGACAGGGCAAGGGGGCTATGGCTACACCTTC.

The rearrangement links TRBV7-9 to TRBJ1-2, with D possibly matching TRBD1 (5 bases). V shed 1 base and J shed 4 bases, with 16 bases lying between them. The CDR3 loop spans 16 amino acids. Germline V gene sequence: CDR1 SEHNR, CDR2 FQNEAQ (reference sequence). The CDR3 is CASSLVAHTGIYGYTF. DNA of the CDR3: TGTGCCAGCAGCTTAGTCGCACACACAGGCATCTATGGCTACACCTTC. The whole variable domain, filled in from reference TRBV7-9 and TRBJ1-2, reads DTGVSQNPRHKITKRGQNVTFRCDPISEHNRLYWYRQTLGQGPEFLTYFQNEAQLEKSRLLSDRFSAERPKGSFSTLEIQRTEQGDSAMYLCASSLVAHTGIYGYTFGSGTRLTVV.

This clone was seen only once. The rearrangement uses TRBV30 and TRBJ1-1, with D unresolved. V lost 6 bases and J 3 bases, leaving 11 bases between the germline ends. The CDR3 is made up of 12 amino acids. Germline assignment: CDR1 GTSNPN and CDR2 SVGIG (reference sequence). The CDR3 here is CACRRVHTEAFF. The CDR3, as DNA: TGTGCCTGCAGGCGTGTTCACACTGAAGCTTTCTTT.

The chain uses TRBV5-4 and TRBJ1-1, with D tentatively TRBD1 (5 bases). The V gene lost 0 bases and the J gene lost 1 base, with 7 bases spanning the gap. Germline CDR1 and CDR2: SGHNT and YYREEE (reference sequence). The CDR3 runs to 14 residues. The CDR3 coding sequence is TGTGCCAGCAGCTTGGGACAGCCGAACACTGAAGCTTTCTTT. Translated, it gives CASSLGQPNTEAFF.

This clone was seen a few times. The V call is TRBV11-2, the J call TRBJ2-5; D remains ambiguous. Germline V lookup: CDR1 SGHAT, CDR2 FQNNGV. The length of the CDR3 is 15 residues. V gave up 2 bases and J gave up 3 bases, with 13 bases separating them. CDR3 nucleotides: TGTGCCAGCAGCTTACCCCCCGCGGTAAAAGAGACCCAGTACTTC. Encoded protein: CASSLPPAVKETQYF.